This record concerns one T cell receptor (beta chain) sequence. Its antigen remains unknown. TCRdb called the 5' RACE reads again in MiXCR, with one record for every CDR3 protein. The sample contains around 110,000 distinct CDR3 sequences, approximately 15% of which appear only once. This specimen comes from a study of T-cell memory formation after mild COVID-19. General study points: Pre-infection memory held some responding clones, suggesting pre-existing cross-reactive T cells responded. Contracting CD4+ clones sat mainly in CM and EM; CD8+ in EMRA.

CDR3 length: 20 amino acids. This receptor was obtained from an adult woman who had mild COVID-19 (a few samples of this study predate the infection). Cell type and time point are not known. The V call is TRBV21-1, the J call TRBJ1-5. TRBV21-1 corresponds to a pseudogene. The specimen sequenced was PBMCs or a T cell subset sorted from them (not recorded which). The CDR3 DNA reads TGTGCCAGCACGAAATACGGGGGGCCCAACCCAACATATAGCAATCAGCCCCAGCATTTT. Residues: CASTKYGGPNPTYSNQPQHF.